A selection of T cell receptor beta chains follows, all from one sample in a study of blood T cells in healthy people across ages. From the 5' RACE reads, TCRdb called clonotypes with MiXCR, one entry per CDR3 protein. The top ten hold 25% to 35% of the sample, which has over 600,000 distinct CDR3 sequences, roughly two fifths seen once. Sequencing input: blood. These TCRs come from an elderly man in good health. Each CDR3 is given with its conserved first and last residue. The order of the fields is clone size, V gene, J gene, D gene, CDR3 DNA, CDR3 protein. A D gene is named only where the DNA matches it firmly. Clone size, where shown, is once, few, many, or a class for clones that have expanded.

clone_size: few; v_call: TRBV20-1; j_call: TRBJ2-1; d_call: .; cdr3_nt: TGCAGTGTGTCCCCGGGACACAAAGGAATCCCCTACAATGAGCAGTTCTTC; cdr3_aa: CSVSPGHKGIPYNEQFF
clone_size: few; v_call: TRBV14; j_call: TRBJ2-4; d_call: .; cdr3_nt: TGTGCCAGCAGCCAAGACAGTGTGGAAGGGACCAAAAACATTCAGTACTTC; cdr3_aa: CASSQDSVEGTKNIQYF
clone_size: few; v_call: TRBV7-2; j_call: TRBJ2-2; d_call: TRBD2; cdr3_nt: TGTGCCAGCAGCACGGGGCGGGAGGTGCCCGGGGAGCTGTTTTTT; cdr3_aa: CASSTGREVPGELFF
clone_size: .; v_call: TRBV11-2; j_call: TRBJ2-7; d_call: TRBD2; cdr3_nt: TGTGCCAGCAGCTATTACCAACTAGCGGGAGGGCCCGGATTCTCCTACAATGAGCAGTACTTC; cdr3_aa: CASSYYQLAGGPGFSYNEQYF
clone_size: .; v_call: TRBV11-3; j_call: TRBJ2-3; d_call: .; cdr3_nt: TGTGCCAGCAGCTTAGACGGGAGCGGCTCAGATACGCAGTATTTT; cdr3_aa: CASSLDGSGSDTQYF
clone_size: .; v_call: TRBV12-3/TRBV12-4; j_call: TRBJ2-3; d_call: .; cdr3_nt: TGTGCCAGCAACTTACAGAGCACAGATACGCAGTATTTT; cdr3_aa: CASNLQSTDTQYF
clone_size: .; v_call: TRBV7-9; j_call: TRBJ1-5; d_call: TRBD1; cdr3_nt: TGTGCCAGCAGCGGGACAGAACTTAATCAGCCCCAGCATTTT; cdr3_aa: CASSGTELNQPQHF
clone_size: .; v_call: TRBV7-2; j_call: TRBJ1-2; d_call: TRBD1; cdr3_nt: TGTGCCAGCAGCTTGTACCGGACAGGGACGAGTGATGGCTACACCTTC; cdr3_aa: CASSLYRTGTSDGYTF
clone_size: many; v_call: TRBV12-5; j_call: TRBJ2-7; d_call: .; cdr3_nt: TGTGCTAGTGGTTCGGACAAGCCCTACGAGCAGTACTTC; cdr3_aa: CASGSDKPYEQYF
clone_size: .; v_call: TRBV4-1; j_call: TRBJ1-6; d_call: TRBD1; cdr3_nt: TGCGCCAGCAGCCTAAGGACAGGGGGGAATTCACCCCTCCACTTT; cdr3_aa: CASSLRTGGNSPLHF
clone_size: .; v_call: TRBV7-3; j_call: TRBJ2-1; d_call: TRBD2; cdr3_nt: TGTGCCAGCAGCTCTAGCGGGAGGGCCTTGAGCTCCTACAATGAGCAGTTCTTC; cdr3_aa: CASSSSGRALSSYNEQFF